This is a list of T cell receptor beta chains from one sample in a study of cytomegalovirus exposure and HLA in healthy donors. TCRdb's table, derived via immunoSEQ multiplex PCR, lists solely in-frame clones and lacks some. The table has some 77,000 clones, just under 95% seen once. Sequences were obtained from PBMCs. Source of these receptors: a man younger than 35 in good health and CMV-seropositive. Each CDR3 is given with its conserved first and last residue. D genes are given only for firm matches.

CDR3 protein: CASSRDRPYENEQFF
CDR3 DNA: TGTGCCAGCTCTCGAGACAGGCCCTACGAGAATGAGCAGTTCTTC
D gene: .
V gene: TRBV7-2
J gene: TRBJ2-1

CDR3 protein: CASSLGPGGSKNIQYF
CDR3 DNA: TGTGCCAGCAGCTTAGGTCCAGGGGGCTCCAAAAACATTCAGTACTTC
D gene: TRBD1
V gene: TRBV7-6
J gene: TRBJ2-4

CDR3 protein: CASGTSGSYNEQFF
CDR3 DNA: TGTGCCAGCGGGACTAGCGGTTCCTACAATGAGCAGTTCTTC
D gene: TRBD2
V gene: TRBV25-1
J gene: TRBJ2-1

CDR3 protein: CASRQGRNTEAFF
CDR3 DNA: TGCGCCAGCAGACAGGGCAGGAACACTGAAGCTTTCTTT
D gene: .
V gene: TRBV5-1
J gene: TRBJ1-1

CDR3 protein: CASSLGEAGANVLTF
CDR3 DNA: TGTGCCAGCAGCTTGGGGGAGGCTGGGGCCAACGTCCTGACTTTC
D gene: .
V gene: TRBV11-1
J gene: TRBJ2-6

CDR3 protein: CASSFGAGMNTEAFF
CDR3 DNA: TGCGCCAGCAGCTTCGGTGCGGGGATGAACACTGAAGCTTTCTTT
D gene: .
V gene: TRBV5-1
J gene: TRBJ1-1

CDR3 protein: CASRNSGLSTDTQYF
CDR3 DNA: TGTGCCAGCAGGAATAGCGGGCTCAGCACAGATACGCAGTATTTT
D gene: TRBD2
V gene: TRBV2
J gene: TRBJ2-3

CDR3 protein: CASSSSHGDTQYF
CDR3 DNA: TGTGCCAGTAGTAGCAGTCATGGAGATACGCAGTATTTT
D gene: .
V gene: TRBV19
J gene: TRBJ2-3

CDR3 protein: CASTPGQGRVETQYF
CDR3 DNA: TGTGCCAGCACCCCGGGACAGGGAAGGGTGGAGACCCAGTACTTC
D gene: TRBD1
V gene: TRBV6-5
J gene: TRBJ2-5

CDR3 protein: CASSRTFSGGTDTQYF
CDR3 DNA: TGTGCCAGCAGCCGGACTTTCAGCGGGGGGACAGATACGCAGTATTTT
D gene: TRBD2
V gene: TRBV7-9
J gene: TRBJ2-3

CDR3 protein: CASSLRLAPGEQFF
CDR3 DNA: TGTGCCAGCAGCTTAAGGCTAGCCCCAGGTGAGCAGTTCTTC
D gene: .
V gene: TRBV5-4
J gene: TRBJ2-1

CDR3 protein: CAWGTGGKQYF
CDR3 DNA: TGTGCCTGGGGGACAGGGGGGAAGCAGTACTTC
D gene: TRBD1
V gene: TRBV30
J gene: TRBJ2-7

CDR3 protein: CASSQVDRVQETQYF
CDR3 DNA: TGCGCCAGCAGCCAAGTAGACAGGGTCCAAGAGACCCAGTACTTC
D gene: TRBD1
V gene: TRBV4-1
J gene: TRBJ2-5

CDR3 protein: CASRRESYGYTF
CDR3 DNA: TGTGCCAGCAGAAGGGAGAGTTATGGCTACACCTTC
D gene: .
V gene: TRBV2
J gene: TRBJ1-2

CDR3 protein: CAISESSQGHRQPQHF
CDR3 DNA: TGTGCCATCAGTGAGTCCTCCCAGGGGCACAGACAGCCCCAGCATTTT
D gene: .
V gene: TRBV10-3
J gene: TRBJ1-5

CDR3 protein: CASSQFQVGLSDTQYF
CDR3 DNA: TGTGCCAGCAGCCAGTTCCAGGTCGGCTTATCAGATACGCAGTATTTT
D gene: .
V gene: TRBV6-6
J gene: TRBJ2-3